A selection of T cell receptor beta chains follows, all from one sample in a study of T cells after yellow fever vaccination. Using its own MiXCR run on the 5' RACE reads, TCRdb lists one record per CDR3 protein. This table holds 550,000 or so distinct CDR3 sequences, 15% to 20% found once. The source was PBMCs, collected 15 days after the yellow fever booster vaccination. Every receptor here comes from a man aged 25-45 years who received the YFV17D yellow fever vaccine. CDR3s include the opening cysteine and the closing phenylalanine or tryptophan. A D gene is named only where the DNA matches it firmly. Only part of the rows carry a size: once, few, many, or a class if the clone is expanded.

V	J	D	size	CDR3	DNA
TRBV6-1	TRBJ1-1	TRBD1	.	CASRAGGVTEAFF	TGTGCCAGCAGGGCAGGGGGCGTAACTGAAGCTTTCTTT
TRBV20-1	TRBJ1-4	TRBD1	few	CSARDRVYEKLFF	TGCAGTGCCAGGGACAGGGTGTATGAAAAACTGTTTTTT
TRBV20-1	TRBJ2-4	.	few	CSANYRDLGVNIQYF	TGCAGTGCCAACTACCGGGACTTGGGGGTAAACATTCAGTACTTC
TRBV7-8	TRBJ2-5	TRBD2	.	CASSFSGEPGETQYF	TGTGCCAGCAGCTTTAGCGGGGAACCAGGGGAGACCCAGTACTTC
TRBV20-1	TRBJ1-3	TRBD1	few	CSARTGGSNTIYF	TGCAGTGCGAGGACAGGGGGAAGTAACACCATATATTTT
TRBV28	TRBJ2-6	TRBD1	.	CASSRVAGTGSYGANVLTF	TGTGCCAGCAGCCGGGTGGCGGGGACAGGGTCGTACGGGGCCAACGTCCTGACTTTC
TRBV4-3	TRBJ2-1	.	few	CASSQLLDYEQFF	TGCGCCAGCAGCCAACTTCTTGACTATGAGCAGTTCTTC
TRBV7-2	TRBJ2-3	.	.	CASSWGPSRTDTQYF	TGTGCCAGCAGCTGGGGGCCCAGCCGCACAGATACGCAGTATTTT
TRBV24-1	TRBJ2-1	TRBD2	.	CATSDALAGGHNEQFF	TGTGCCACCAGTGACGCACTAGCGGGAGGACACAATGAGCAGTTCTTC
TRBV25-1	TRBJ2-7	.	many	CASSGWPRDGYEQYF	TGTGCCAGCAGTGGTTGGCCCCGTGACGGGTACGAGCAGTACTTC
TRBV5-1	TRBJ2-5	.	.	CASSLAPAETQYF	TGCGCCAGCAGCTTGGCCCCGGCAGAGACCCAGTACTTC
TRBV7-8	TRBJ2-5	TRBD2	.	CASSLALAGGVRSETQYF	TGTGCCAGCAGCCTCGCCCTAGCGGGAGGGGTTCGGTCAGAGACCCAGTACTTC
TRBV12-3/TRBV12-4	TRBJ2-2	.	few	CASSLDPRRSTGELFF	TGTGCCAGCAGTTTAGATCCCCGGCGTTCTACCGGGGAGCTGTTTTTT
TRBV6-1	TRBJ2-2	.	few	CASREKGGSTSTGELFF	TGTGCCAGCAGGGAGAAAGGGGGGAGTACCAGCACCGGGGAGCTGTTTTTT
TRBV6-1	TRBJ2-7	TRBD2	few	CASRSQAGAYEQYF	TGTGCCAGCAGGAGCCAGGCGGGAGCCTACGAGCAGTACTTC
TRBV6-2/TRBV6-3	TRBJ2-5	.	.	CASSYREESLLRETQYF	TGTGCCAGCAGTTACCGAGAAGAGAGCCTTTTACGAGAGACCCAGTACTTC
TRBV29-1	TRBJ1-6	.	few	CSPRGGNSSPLHF	TGCAGCCCTCGCGGGGGTAACAGTTCACCCCTCCACTTT
TRBV10-2	TRBJ2-2	.	.	CASRTLNTGELFF	TGCGCCAGCAGGACACTGAACACCGGGGAGCTGTTTTTT
TRBV24-1	TRBJ2-2	TRBD1	once	CATSDSDRGDTGELFF	TGTGCCACCAGTGACTCCGACAGGGGGGACACCGGGGAGCTGTTTTTT
TRBV20-1	TRBJ2-3	.	few	CSAGKGVLTDTQYF	TGCAGTGCTGGGAAGGGGGTACTCACAGATACGCAGTATTTT
TRBV3-1	TRBJ1-4	.	few	CASSQGGATNEKLFF	TGTGCCAGCAGCCAAGGGGGTGCAACTAATGAAAAACTGTTTTTT
TRBV18	TRBJ2-7	TRBD2	.	CASSPSLGQREVSYEQYF	TGTGCCAGCTCACCATCGCTTGGCCAGCGGGAGGTCTCCTACGAGCAGTACTTC
TRBV6-2/TRBV6-3	TRBJ2-3	.	few	CASKPTTDTQYF	TGTGCCAGCAAACCCACCACAGATACGCAGTATTTT